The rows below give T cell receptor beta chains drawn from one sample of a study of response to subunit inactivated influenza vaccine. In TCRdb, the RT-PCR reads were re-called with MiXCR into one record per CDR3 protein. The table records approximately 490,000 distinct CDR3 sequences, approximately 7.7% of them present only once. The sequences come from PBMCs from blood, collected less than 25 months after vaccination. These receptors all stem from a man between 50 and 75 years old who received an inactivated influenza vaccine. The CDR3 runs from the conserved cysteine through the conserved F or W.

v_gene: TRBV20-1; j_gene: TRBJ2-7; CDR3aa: CSARDDGALWYEQYF
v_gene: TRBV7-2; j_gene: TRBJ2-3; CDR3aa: CASSLFRARDTQYF
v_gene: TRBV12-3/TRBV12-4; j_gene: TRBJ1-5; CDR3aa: CASSRTGLPQPQHF
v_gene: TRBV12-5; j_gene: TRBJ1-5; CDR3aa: CASGLVDRPNQPQHF
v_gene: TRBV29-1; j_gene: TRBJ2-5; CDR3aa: CSVGSEGGWGETQYF
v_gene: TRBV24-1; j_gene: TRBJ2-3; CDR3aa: CATSDLRDTNTDTQYF
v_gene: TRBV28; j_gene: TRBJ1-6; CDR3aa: CASNRGKGPINSPLHF
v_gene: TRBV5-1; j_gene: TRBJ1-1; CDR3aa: CASSLGGRDYEAFF
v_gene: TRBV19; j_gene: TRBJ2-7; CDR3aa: CASSPRSFYEQYF
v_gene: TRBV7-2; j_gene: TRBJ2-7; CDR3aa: CASSLVQGHEQYF
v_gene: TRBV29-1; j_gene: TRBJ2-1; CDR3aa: CSVSPGSTYNEQFF
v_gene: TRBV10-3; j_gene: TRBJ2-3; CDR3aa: CAISELADTQYF
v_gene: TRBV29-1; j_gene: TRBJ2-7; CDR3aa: CSVEDPKGYEQYF
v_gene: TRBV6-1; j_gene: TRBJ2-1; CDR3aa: CASTRLAGNHNEQFF
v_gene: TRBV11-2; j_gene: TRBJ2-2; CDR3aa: CASSFMGVDTGELFF
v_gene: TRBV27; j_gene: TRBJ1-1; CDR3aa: CASRSGQKVRNTEAFF
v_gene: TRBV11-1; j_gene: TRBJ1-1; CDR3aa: CASSLEWRDTNTEAFF
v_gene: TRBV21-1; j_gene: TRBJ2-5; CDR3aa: CASSKEPTSNQTQYF
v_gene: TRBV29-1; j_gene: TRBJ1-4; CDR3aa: CSAGQGYEKLFF
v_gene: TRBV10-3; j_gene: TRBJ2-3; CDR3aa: CAISGVDSGTQYF
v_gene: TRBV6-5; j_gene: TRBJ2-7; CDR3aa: CASSWMAGVDEQYF
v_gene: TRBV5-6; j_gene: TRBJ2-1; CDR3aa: CASSLPPGPNEQFF
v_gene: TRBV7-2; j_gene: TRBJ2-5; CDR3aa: CASSLPQGPPGETQYF
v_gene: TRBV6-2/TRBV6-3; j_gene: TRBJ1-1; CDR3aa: CASTPTGLNTEAFF
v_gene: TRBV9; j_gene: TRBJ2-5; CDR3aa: CASSVGLAGNQETQYF
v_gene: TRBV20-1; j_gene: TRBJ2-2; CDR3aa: CSAFFRENTGELFF
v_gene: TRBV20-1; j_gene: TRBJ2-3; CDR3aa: CSAGQGTRDTQYF
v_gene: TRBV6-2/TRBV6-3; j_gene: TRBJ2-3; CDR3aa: CASTRRRGGSDTQYF
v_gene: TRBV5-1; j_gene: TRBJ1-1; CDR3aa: CASSLYQGNTEAFF
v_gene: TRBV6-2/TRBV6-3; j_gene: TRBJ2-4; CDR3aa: CASSYLGGTQPAKNIQYF
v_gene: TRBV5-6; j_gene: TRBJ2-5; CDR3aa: CASSLRLRETQYF
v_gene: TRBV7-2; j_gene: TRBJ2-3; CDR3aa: CASSLDFTDTQYF